Presented here are 19 T cell receptor beta chains from one specimen sequenced in a study of identical twins. TCRdb reanalysed the 5' RACE reads using MiXCR and keeps one entry per CDR3 protein. The table records 650,000 to 800,000 distinct CDR3 sequences, approximately 9% of them present only once. The same data also went into a second study, on yellow fever vaccine responses in identical twins.

The sample was PBMCs. The receptors come from a woman aged 18-30 years in good health.

This clonotype was picked up a small number of times. The rearrangement joins TRBV7-9 to TRBJ1-2; 8 nucleotides agree with TRBD1. Germline CDR1 SEHNR, CDR2 FQNEAQ (reference sequence). The trim removed 5 bases at V and 6 bases at J, leaving 8 bases unmatched. This CDR3 has 14 amino acids. In nucleotides, the CDR3 is TGTGCCAGCAGCGCCCTGACAGGGGCAAATGGCTACACCTTC. It specifies CASSALTGANGYTF.

The chain is built from TRBV20-1 and TRBJ2-1, with 7 bases aligning to TRBD1. From germline, CDR1 is DFQATT and CDR2 SNEGSKA (reference sequence). V was clipped by 5 bases and J by 0 bases; unmatched bases: 7. The CDR3 runs to 15 residues. The CDR3 coding sequence is TGCAGTGCTCCGCCGGACAGGAGCTCCTACAATGAGCAGTTCTTC. It yields the protein CSAPPDRSSYNEQFF.

A few counts support this clonotype. The chain is built from TRBV10-3 and TRBJ2-7; 7 positions match TRBD2. This CDR3 has 13 amino acids. With 8 bases clipped from V and 7 bases from J, the junction kept 11 bases outside the gene matches. Germline V gives CDR1 ENHRY, CDR2 SYGVKD. The CDR3 reads CAISAGEGSEQYF. CDR3 DNA: TGTGCCATCTCTGCGGGAGAGGGGAGTGAGCAGTACTTC.

The genes are TRBV24-1 and TRBJ2-7; D is possibly TRBD1 or TRBD2 (6 bases each). This CDR3 has 15 amino acids. Germline V CDR1 and CDR2: KGHDR, SFDVKD. V was pared by 2 bases and J by 3 bases, with 13 bases between. The CDR3 nucleotides read TGTGCCACCAGTGATTCTAGGGGGGTGGTCTACGAGCAGTACTTC. The encoded protein is CATSDSRGVVYEQYF.

The rearrangement joins TRBV20-1 to TRBJ2-1; D uncertain. This CDR3 is built from 13 residues. From germline, CDR1 is DFQATT and CDR2 SNEGSKA (reference sequence). V lost 1 base and J lost 4, with 8 bases in between. The CDR3 DNA follows: TGCAGTGCTAGAGGTACTGGATACAATGAGCAGTTCTTC. Translated, it gives CSARGTGYNEQFF.

The table lists this clonotype with a few counts. The chain has TRBV20-1 and TRBJ2-5, with 9 bases lining up with TRBD2. CDR3 length: 16 amino acids. V dropped 4 bases and J dropped 5; count of bases not matched to a gene: 14. Germline-derived CDR1 and CDR2 are DFQATT and SNEGSKA (reference sequence). The CDR3 sequence: CSATYSGSPSGETQYF. The CDR3 DNA is TGCAGTGCTACCTATAGCGGGAGCCCTTCCGGCGAGACCCAGTACTTC.

This clonotype has a count of ten or more. The chain combines TRBV20-1 with TRBJ2-7, with 9 bases aligning to TRBD1. V was pared by 3 bases and J by 3 bases, with 6 bases of the junction left unmatched. Germline CDR1 DFQATT, CDR2 SNEGSKA (reference sequence). The CDR3 is 14 amino acids. The DNA for the CDR3 is TGCAGTGCTAGCCGGGACAGGGAAGACTACGAGCAGTACTTC. Its translation is CSASRDREDYEQYF.

This clonotype was detected many times. The chain is built from TRBV4-2 and TRBJ2-1, with 7 bases matching TRBD2. CDR3 size: 15 residues. Per germline, CDR1 LGHNA and CDR2 YNFKEQ. Trimming at V came to 0 bases and at J to 8 bases, leaving 7 bases not matched to a gene. The CDR3 protein is CASSQDAGARDEQFF. The CDR3 nucleotides are TGTGCCAGCAGCCAAGATGCGGGAGCTCGCGATGAGCAGTTCTTC.

In its sample, this clonotype was seen many times. The chain is built from TRBV12-3 or TRBV12-4 and TRBJ1-1; 7 bases are shared with TRBD1. The CDR3 length is 15 residues. The J segment lost 2 bases and the V segment lost 5 bases, leaving 8 bases of the junction unmatched. The CDR3 loop is CASSPGQAYNTEAFF. The CDR3 nucleotides are TGTGCCAGCAGTCCAGGACAGGCTTATAACACTGAAGCTTTCTTT.

There are a few counts of this clonotype. The chain links TRBV4-3 to TRBJ1-2; D is undetermined. This CDR3 contains 16 residues. CDR1 is LGHNA, CDR2 YSLEER, per germline. V was pared by 0 bases and J by 3 bases, with 14 bases between. The CDR3 DNA is TGCGCCAGCAGCCAAGAATCACAGCCGGAGTACTATGGCTACACCTTC. It codes for CASSQESQPEYYGYTF.

This clonotype was seen only a few times. The rearrangement uses TRBV20-1 and TRBJ1-1; D is unclear. The CDR3 runs to 14 residues. Trimming stripped 1 base from V and 2 bases from J, with 11 bases between. Germline-derived CDR1 and CDR2 are DFQATT and SNEGSKA (reference sequence). CDR3 residues: CSARVMGSNTEAFF. The CDR3 bases are TGCAGTGCTAGAGTTATGGGCAGCAACACTGAAGCTTTCTTT.

This clonotype was seen many times. DNA for the CDR3: TGTGCCAGCAGCTTAAATATCTACCCGGGACTGCCCTTGGATGAGCAGTTCTTC. Translating it yields CASSLNIYPGLPLDEQFF. The rearrangement joins TRBV7-3 to TRBJ2-1; maybe TRBD2 (6 bases). With 1 base removed from V and 8 bases from J, the gap between germline ends came to 24 bases. The CDR3 runs to 18 residues. Germline CDR1 SGHTA, CDR2 FQGTGA.

This clonotype was counted ten times or more. The rearrangement joins TRBV12-3 or TRBV12-4 to TRBJ1-5; D possibly corresponds to TRBD1 (5 bases). The ends were cut back, 3 bases at V and 3 bases at J, with 9 bases in the middle. The CDR3 is made up of 14 amino acids. The CDR3 DNA is TGTGCCAGCAGTTTTCCGGACACCAATCAGCCCCAGCATTTT. Its translation: CASSFPDTNQPQHF.

This clonotype was found many times. The rearrangement joins TRBV12-3 or TRBV12-4 to TRBJ1-2; D ambiguous. The CDR3 length is 12 residues. V shed 6 bases and J shed 4 bases, with 9 bases lying between them. The CDR3 region is CASSRSGYGYTF. Here the CDR3 DNA reads TGTGCCAGCAGCCGTTCAGGCTATGGCTACACCTTC.

The chain has TRBV11-2 and TRBJ2-3, with 8 nucleotides matching TRBD2. J lost 0 bases, V lost 5 bases, and 7 bases had no gene match. CDR1 SGHAT and CDR2 FQNNGV come from the germline V gene. The CDR3 length is 16 residues. In nucleotides, the CDR3 is TGTGCCAGCAGCCCCGGACTAGCAAGTAGCACAGATACGCAGTATTTT. It codes for CASSPGLASSTDTQYF. The full variable domain, rest sourced from reference TRBV11-2 and TRBJ2-3, is EAGVAQSPRYKIIEKRQSVAFWCNPISGHATLYWYQQILGQGPKLLIQFQNNGVVDDSQLPKDRFSAERLKGVDSTLKIQPAKLEDSAVYLCASSPGLASSTDTQYFGPGTRLTVL.

There are a few counts of this clonotype. The J gene is TRBJ2-4, the V gene TRBV28; D tentatively fits TRBD1 or TRBD2 (5 bases each). Germline V gene data show CDR1 as MDHEN and CDR2 as SYDVKM. This CDR3 contains 15 residues. V lost 7 bases and J lost 0, with 13 bases in between. CDR3 nucleotides: TGTGCCAGCACCGGTGGGGCGGGAGCCAAAAACATTCAGTACTTC. It is translated as CASTGGAGAKNIQYF.

This clonotype has more than one count but fewer than ten. The rearrangement links TRBV6-5 to TRBJ1-1; possible D gene TRBD1, 6 bases. CDR3 length equals 17 residues. V was clipped by 4 bases and J by 1 base, with 19 bases between them. Per the germline V gene, CDR1 is MNHEY and CDR2 is SVGAGI. The CDR3 reads CASSFYPTGAGNTEAFF. The CDR3 coding sequence is TGTGCCAGCAGTTTTTATCCTACGGGGGCCGGGAACACTGAAGCTTTCTTT.

This clonotype was found a few times. This chain joins TRBV6-5 and TRBJ2-7, with D possibly being TRBD2 (6 bases). The CDR3 length is 15 residues. Trimming removed 2 bases from V and 3 bases from J, with 14 bases in between. In germline, CDR1 is MNHEY, CDR2 SVGAGI. CDR3 nucleotides: TGTGCCAGCAGTTACGATACTAGCACGGACTACGAGCAGTACTTC. Translation gives CASSYDTSTDYEQYF.

Many counts were recorded for this clonotype. The gene calls are TRBV5-1 and TRBJ2-3; a weak D match, TRBD1 (6 bases). Between the trimmed V and J ends, which lost 0 bases and 5 bases, there was a span of 13 bases. The CDR3 has 15 residues. In germline, CDR1 is SGHRS, CDR2 YFSETQ. CDR3 coding DNA: TGCGCCAGCAGCTTGGGGACAGCCAGAGTAGATACGCAGTATTTT. It encodes CASSLGTARVDTQYF.